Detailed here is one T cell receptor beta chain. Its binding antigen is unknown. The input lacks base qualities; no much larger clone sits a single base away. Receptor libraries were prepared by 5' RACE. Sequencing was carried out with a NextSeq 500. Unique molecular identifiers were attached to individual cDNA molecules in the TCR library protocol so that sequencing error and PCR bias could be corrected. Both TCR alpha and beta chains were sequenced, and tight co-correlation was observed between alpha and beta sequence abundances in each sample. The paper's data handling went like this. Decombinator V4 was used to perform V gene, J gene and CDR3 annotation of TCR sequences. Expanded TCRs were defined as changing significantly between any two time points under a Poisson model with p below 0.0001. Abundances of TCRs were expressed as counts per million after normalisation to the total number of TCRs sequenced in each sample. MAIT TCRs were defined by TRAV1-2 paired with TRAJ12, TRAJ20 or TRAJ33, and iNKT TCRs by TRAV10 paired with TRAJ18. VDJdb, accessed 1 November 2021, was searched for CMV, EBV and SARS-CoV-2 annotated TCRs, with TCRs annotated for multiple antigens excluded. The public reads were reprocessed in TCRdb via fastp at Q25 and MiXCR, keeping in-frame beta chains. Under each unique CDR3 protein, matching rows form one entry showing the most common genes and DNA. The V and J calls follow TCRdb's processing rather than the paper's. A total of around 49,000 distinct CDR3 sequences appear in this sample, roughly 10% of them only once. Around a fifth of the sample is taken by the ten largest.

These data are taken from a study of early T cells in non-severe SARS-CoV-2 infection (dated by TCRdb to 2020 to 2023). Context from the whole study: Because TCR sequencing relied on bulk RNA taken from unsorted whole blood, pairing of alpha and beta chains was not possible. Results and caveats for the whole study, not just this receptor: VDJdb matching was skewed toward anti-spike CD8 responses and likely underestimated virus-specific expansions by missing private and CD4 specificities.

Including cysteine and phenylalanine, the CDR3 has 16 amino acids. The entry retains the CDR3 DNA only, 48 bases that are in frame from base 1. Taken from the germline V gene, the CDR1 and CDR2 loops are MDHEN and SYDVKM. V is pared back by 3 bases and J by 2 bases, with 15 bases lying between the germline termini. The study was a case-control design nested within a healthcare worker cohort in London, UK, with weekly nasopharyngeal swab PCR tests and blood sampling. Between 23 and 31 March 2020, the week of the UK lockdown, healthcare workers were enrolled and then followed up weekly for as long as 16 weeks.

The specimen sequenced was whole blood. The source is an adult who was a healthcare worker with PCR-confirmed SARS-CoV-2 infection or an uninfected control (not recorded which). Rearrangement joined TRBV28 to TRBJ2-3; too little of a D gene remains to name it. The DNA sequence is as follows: TGTGCCAGCAGTTTCCGAGCCCTCATCTTCACAGATACGCAGTATTTT. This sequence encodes CASSFRALIFTDTQYF. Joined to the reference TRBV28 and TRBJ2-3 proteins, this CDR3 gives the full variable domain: DVKVTQSSRYLVKRTGEKVFLECVQDMDHENMFWYRQDPGLGLRLIYFSYDVKMKEKGDIPEGYSVSREKKERFSLILESASTNQTSMYLCASSFRALIFTDTQYFGPGTRLTVL.